Following are 23 T cell receptor beta chains from one sample sequenced in a study of early T cells in non-severe SARS-CoV-2 infection. From the 5' RACE reads, TCRdb called clonotypes with MiXCR, one entry per CDR3 protein. The repertoire holds some 100,000 distinct CDR3 sequences, with approximately 15% as singletons. Sequencing used whole blood. Every receptor here comes from an adult who was a healthcare worker with PCR-confirmed SARS-CoV-2 infection or an uninfected control (not recorded which).

This clonotype turned up a few times. CDR3 DNA: TGCAGCGTCCGAGGCCCCCAGGGGCAATCGAACACTGAAGCTTTCTTT. It specifies CSVRGPQGQSNTEAFF. The V call is TRBV29-1, the J call TRBJ1-1; D is possibly TRBD1 (6 bases). There are 16 residues in the CDR3. Trimming pared 6 bases from V and 1 base from J, leaving 21 bases between. Germline V gene lookup returns CDR1 SQVTM and CDR2 ANQGSEA.

This clonotype was detected many times. The CDR3 nucleotides read TGTGCCAGCAGCCAAGATACAGGAAAACTGTTTTTT. It codes for CASSQDTGKLFF. The rearrangement links TRBV4-2 to TRBJ1-4; D possibly corresponds to TRBD1 (5 bases). Germline assignment: CDR1 LGHNA and CDR2 YNFKEQ. V lost 0 bases and J 10 bases, leaving 6 bases between the germline ends. The CDR3 is 12 amino acids.

The V and J genes are TRBV20-1 and TRBJ1-4; the D gene is possibly TRBD1 (5 bases). This CDR3 is 14 amino acids long. Trimming removed 2 bases at V and 12 bases at J, with 19 bases between. Germline CDR1 and CDR2: DFQATT and SNEGSKA (reference sequence). CDR3 residues: CSARKGRTRMELFF. The DNA of the CDR3 is TGCAGTGCTAGAAAGGGACGGACGAGGATGGAACTGTTTTTT.

This clonotype was observed at least ten times. This chain joins TRBV27 and TRBJ2-7; the match to TRBD1 covers 11 bases. From germline, CDR1 is MNHEY and CDR2 SMNVEV (reference sequence). Trimming took 3 bases from V and 5 from J; bases not matched to a gene: 6. The CDR3 has 15 amino acids. The CDR3 reads CASSFPGQGADEQYV. The CDR3 region has the DNA TGTGCCAGCAGTTTCCCAGGACAGGGGGCAGACGAGCAGTACGTC.

This clonotype was observed at least ten times. The chain joins TRBV10-1 to TRBJ2-7; the D gene is possibly TRBD1 (6 bases). Germline V gene data show CDR1 as WNHNN and CDR2 as SYGVQD (reference sequence). V gave up 6 bases and J gave up 6 bases, with 9 bases separating them. The CDR3 is 11 amino acids. CDR3 sequence (DNA): TGCGCCAGCAGCAAGACAGGCGAGCAGTACGTC. Amino acids: CASSKTGEQYV.

In its sample, this clonotype was seen a few times. The genes are TRBV14 and TRBJ2-1, with 8 bases aligning to TRBD2. The V gene's germline CDR1 is SGHDN and CDR2 FVKESK. Trimming cost V 1 base and J 0 bases; bases outside gene matches: 11. The CDR3 is made up of 19 amino acids. CDR3 loop: CASSQAGGFWEISYNEQFF. Here the CDR3 DNA reads TGTGCCAGCAGCCAAGCGGGGGGGTTTTGGGAAATCTCCTACAATGAGCAGTTCTTC.

V is TRBV24-1 and J is TRBJ2-3; possibly TRBD1 or TRBD2 for D (5 bases each). Germline V gene data show CDR1 as KGHDR and CDR2 as SFDVKD. With 1 base removed from V and 7 bases from J, the gap between germline ends came to 20 bases. The CDR3 contains 17 residues. The CDR3: CATSDFGWDERLYTQYF. The CDR3 DNA sequence: TGTGCCACCAGTGATTTTGGGTGGGACGAAAGACTTTATACGCAGTATTTT.

This clonotype showed up many times. The rearrangement links TRBV20-1 to TRBJ1-3; D may be TRBD1 (5 bases). CDR3 length equals 19 residues. Germline V CDR1 and CDR2: DFQATT, SNEGSKA (reference sequence). V was clipped by 0 bases and J by 4 bases, with 25 bases between them. CDR3 loop: CSARDLSRGRGSVGNTIYF. The CDR3 DNA sequence: TGCAGTGCTAGAGATCTCTCACGGGGAAGGGGCTCTGTGGGAAACACCATATATTTT.

V gene TRBV2 combines with J gene TRBJ2-6; D may be TRBD1 or TRBD2 (5 bases each). Deletions cut 5 bases from V and 0 bases from J, with 20 bases between. This CDR3 region has 19 residues. Germline lookup yields CDR1 SNHLY and CDR2 FYNNEI. CDR3 loop: CASSTRTGLGRSGANVLTF. The CDR3 DNA reads TGTGCCAGCAGTACCCGGACGGGGCTGGGCCGCTCTGGGGCCAACGTCCTGACTTTC.

This sequence joins TRBV7-9 and TRBJ1-1; 7 bases agree with TRBD1. CDR1 and CDR2 (germline): SEHNR, FQNEAQ (reference sequence). The CDR3 is 12 residues long. Trimming at V came to 5 bases and at J to 7 bases, leaving 4 bases not matched to a gene. The CDR3: CASSRQGYEAFF. CDR3 DNA sequence: TGTGCCAGCAGCCGACAGGGATATGAAGCTTTCTTT.

This clonotype occurred a few times. This chain connects TRBV9 to TRBJ2-2; 7 positions match TRBD2. The junction had 4 bases not matched to a gene; V was cut back by 0 bases and J by 5 bases. CDR1 is SGDLS, CDR2 YYNGEE, per germline. The CDR3 has 15 amino acids. The CDR3 sequence is CASSVGLARTGELFF. The CDR3 coding sequence is TGTGCCAGCAGCGTAGGACTAGCACGAACCGGGGAGCTGTTTTTT.

The rearrangement links TRBV7-2 to TRBJ1-3, with D perhaps TRBD1 (5 bases). Per germline, CDR1 SGHTA and CDR2 FQGNSA. V was pared by 5 bases and J by 4 bases, with 15 bases between. The CDR3 has 15 amino acids. The CDR3 sequence is CASSPQTAAGNTIYF. CDR3 bases: TGTGCCAGCAGCCCCCAGACAGCGGCGGGAAACACCATATATTTT.

The rearrangement links TRBV29-1 to TRBJ1-1, with D possibly being TRBD1 (6 bases). Germline CDR1 SQVTM, CDR2 ANQGSEA. The length of the CDR3 is 14 residues. Trimming stripped 3 bases from V and 1 base from J, with 12 bases between. In DNA form, the CDR3 reads TGCAGCGTTGATGGGGGGCGGACGAACACTGAAGCTTTCTTT. Encoded protein: CSVDGGRTNTEAFF.

This chain joins TRBV27 and TRBJ1-3; 8 bases align to TRBD1. Germline CDR1 reads MNHEY; CDR2 reads SMNVEV (reference sequence). V shed 5 bases, J shed 2 bases, and the junction held 5 bases outside the gene matches. The length of the CDR3 is 15 residues. The CDR3: CASSTTGATGNTIYF. DNA of the CDR3: TGTGCCAGCAGTACGACAGGGGCCACTGGAAACACCATATATTTT.

The gene calls are TRBV5-1 and TRBJ1-1; D might be TRBD1 (5 bases). Trimming shortened V by 0 bases and J by 1 base, and 7 bases separated the two germline ends. The CDR3 runs 14 residues. Germline values: CDR1 SGHRS, CDR2 YFSETQ. CDR3 loop: CASSLGDGNTEAFF. In DNA form, the CDR3 reads TGCGCCAGCAGCTTGGGGGACGGGAACACTGAAGCTTTCTTT.

This chain uses TRBV7-2 with TRBJ2-1; TRBD1 matches 7 bases. Germline V gives CDR1 SGHTA, CDR2 FQGNSA. The ends lost 5 bases at V and 3 bases at J; junction bases unmatched: 7. The CDR3 is 15 amino acids. Written as DNA, the CDR3 is TGTGCCAGCAGCCGTCCCCAGGGGGACTACAATGAGCAGTTCTTC. Amino acids: CASSRPQGDYNEQFF.

This clonotype showed up just a few times. The CDR3 bases are TGTGCCAGCAGTTACTCAGGGAAGGGCAACCGCTTTGGAAACACCATATATTTT. This sequence encodes CASSYSGKGNRFGNTIYF. The V call is TRBV6-6, the J call TRBJ1-3, with D uncertain. Trimming took off 0 bases at V and 3 bases at J, with 18 bases between the two ends. The CDR3 covers 18 residues. In germline, CDR1 is MNHNY, CDR2 SVGAGI (reference sequence).

This clonotype was detected only a few times. V is TRBV10-2 and J is TRBJ2-2; 12 positions agree with TRBD2. This CDR3 has 14 amino acids. J gave up 6 bases and V 7 bases, and 3 bases lay outside the gene matches. CDR1 is WSHSY and CDR2 is SAAADI in the germline V gene. The CDR3 reads CASMLAGGAGELFF. CDR3 sequence (DNA): TGCGCCAGCATGCTAGCGGGGGGGGCCGGGGAGCTGTTTTTT.

This clonotype was picked up many times. DNA of the CDR3: TGCAGTGCTAGAGATCAACTAGCGGGCGAGACCCAGTACTTC. It translates to CSARDQLAGETQYF. The V call is TRBV20-1, the J call TRBJ2-5; 9 positions match TRBD2. V gave up 0 bases and J gave up 5 bases; unmatched junction bases: 4. This CDR3 has 14 residues. Germline assignment: CDR1 DFQATT and CDR2 SNEGSKA (reference sequence).

This clonotype was detected only a few times. The chain recombines TRBV5-1 with TRBJ2-3; D ambiguous. V was cut by 4 bases and J by 1 base, with 10 bases left in between. Germline lookup yields CDR1 SGHRS and CDR2 YFSETQ. CDR3 length: 14 amino acids. The DNA of the CDR3 is TGCGCCAGCAGCCCGCAGGTGCGCACAGATACGCAGTATTTT. It codes for CASSPQVRTDTQYF.

This clonotype was picked up many times. This chain uses TRBV24-1 with TRBJ2-5; TRBD1 might be the D (5 bases). V was cut by 1 base and J by 3 bases, with 14 bases left in between. In germline, CDR1 is KGHDR, CDR2 SFDVKD. The CDR3 runs 16 residues. The CDR3 spells CATSDFPSAGKETQYF. CDR3 coding DNA: TGTGCCACCAGTGATTTCCCTTCGGCAGGGAAAGAGACCCAGTACTTC.

The rearrangement uses TRBV2 and TRBJ2-2, with 9 bases that match TRBD2. V was clipped by 3 bases and J by 4 bases; unmatched bases: 6. Germline V gives CDR1 SNHLY, CDR2 FYNNEI. This CDR3 contains 16 residues. CDR3 in amino acids: CASSEASGAITGELFF. CDR3 nucleotides: TGTGCCAGCAGTGAGGCTAGCGGGGCTATCACCGGGGAGCTGTTTTTT.

The chain uses TRBV6-6 and TRBJ1-1; possible D gene TRBD1, 6 bases. Germline V gene data show CDR1 as MNHNY and CDR2 as SVGAGI (reference sequence). The V and J ends lost 5 bases and 4 bases respectively, with 17 bases between them. The CDR3 extends over 15 amino acids. CDR3 nucleotide sequence: TGTGCCAGCAGTCTCCGGACAGCGACGGTCACTGAAGCTTTCTTT. This gives the protein CASSLRTATVTEAFF.